This is a list of T cell receptor beta chains from one sample in a study of blood T cell repertoires in COVID-19. Produced via immunoSEQ multiplex PCR; TCRdb's table is partial and in-frame only. This table has about 84,000 clones, about three quarters appearing once. Sequenced: peripheral blood. All receptors derive from a middle-aged man with active or convalescent COVID-19. CDR3s include the opening cysteine and the closing phenylalanine or tryptophan. The D gene is left open where the match is weak. Expanded clones are given a class, and other clones once, few, many or no size at all.

-	TRBJ1-1	TRBD1	TRBV24-1	CATSDPGTGTGAFF	TGTGCCACCAGTGATCCCGGGACTGGGACAGGGGCTTTCTTT
-	TRBJ1-4	-	TRBV7-9	CASSSPWTYNEKLFF	TGTGCCAGCAGCTCTCCTTGGACTTACAATGAAAAACTGTTTTTT
-	TRBJ2-3	TRBD2	TRBV9	CASSAGLAGARDTQYF	TGTGCCAGCAGCGCGGGACTAGCGGGGGCTAGAGATACGCAGTATTTT
-	TRBJ2-2	-	TRBV7-2	CASSLGQGGNGELFF	TGTGCCAGCAGCTTAGGGCAGGGCGGCAACGGGGAGCTGTTTTTT
-	TRBJ2-1	-	TRBV9	CASSVGGSAHKGNEQFF	TGTGCCAGCAGCGTAGGGGGTAGCGCCCATAAGGGAAATGAGCAGTTCTTC
-	TRBJ2-5	TRBD2	TRBV20-1	CSASEGARLAGQETQYF	TGCAGTGCTAGTGAGGGTGCGAGACTAGCGGGGCAAGAGACCCAGTACTTC
-	TRBJ1-2	TRBD1	TRBV2	CASSGQGRYYGYTF	TGTGCCAGCAGTGGACAGGGGCGCTACTATGGCTACACCTTC
-	TRBJ1-1	-	TRBV18	CASSLYPPTGLQNTEAFF	TGTGCCAGCTCACTCTACCCCCCGACTGGCCTTCAGAACACTGAAGCTTTCTTT
once	TRBJ2-2	-	TRBV30	CAWSTGRGELFF	TGTGCCTGGAGTACAGGGCGCGGGGAGCTGTTTTTT
once	TRBJ2-7	-	TRBV18	CASSGQGSSYEQYF	TGTGCCAGCTCAGGCCAGGGTAGTTCGTACGAGCAGTACTTC
-	TRBJ1-2	TRBD1	TRBV19	CASSMGQGGDYGYTF	TGTGCCAGTAGTATGGGACAGGGGGGCGACTATGGCTACACCTTC
-	TRBJ2-2	-	TRBV19	CASIREEGGLRPITGELFF	TGTGCCAGTATCCGGGAGGAGGGGGGACTAAGGCCGATAACCGGGGAGCTGTTTTTT
-	TRBJ2-5	-	TRBV11-2	CASSAALAGRETQYF	TGTGCCAGCAGCGCGGCCCTCGCGGGGCGGGAGACCCAGTACTTC
-	TRBJ2-2	-	TRBV3-1/TRBV3-2	CASSQDWRGPWTGELFF	TGTGCCAGCAGCCAAGATTGGCGGGGACCATGGACCGGGGAGCTGTTTTTT
-	TRBJ2-1	TRBD2	TRBV4-3	CASSQRPSGGTDEQFF	TGCGCCAGCAGCCAGAGACCTAGCGGGGGGACAGATGAGCAGTTCTTC
-	TRBJ2-2	-	TRBV7-9	CASSPHRQANTGELFF	TGTGCCAGCAGCCCCCATCGACAGGCGAACACCGGGGAGCTGTTTTTT
-	TRBJ1-1	-	TRBV7-9	CAGALFGNTEAFF	TGTGCCGGGGCTCTATTTGGGAACACTGAAGCTTTCTTT
few	TRBJ2-2	-	TRBV4-1	CASSQGAKNTGELFF	TGCGCCAGCAGCCAAGGGGCTAAGAACACCGGGGAGCTGTTTTTT
-	TRBJ2-3	TRBD2	TRBV5-4	CASSLRLAGGLTDTQYF	TGTGCCAGCAGCTTGAGGCTAGCGGGGGGGCTGACAGATACGCAGTATTTT
-	TRBJ2-7	TRBD1	TRBV7-9	CASSLRQGVYEQYF	TGTGCCAGCAGCTTGAGACAGGGGGTCTACGAGCAGTACTTC
-	TRBJ1-2	TRBD1	TRBV7-9	CASSFGTGNYGYTF	TGTGCCAGCAGCTTTGGGACAGGGAACTATGGCTACACCTTC
-	TRBJ1-5	-	TRBV19	CASSTGDSSNQPQHF	TGTGCCAGTAGTACAGGAGACAGTAGCAATCAGCCCCAGCATTTT
-	TRBJ2-1	-	TRBV19	CASSIGGQIYNEQFF	TGTGCCAGTAGTATCGGGGGACAGATTTACAATGAGCAGTTCTTC
-	TRBJ2-5	TRBD2	TRBV28	CASRLAGAAQTQYF	TGTGCCAGCAGGTTAGCGGGCGCTGCCCAGACCCAGTACTTC
-	TRBJ1-4	-	TRBV7-8	CASSLGNSRNEKLFF	TGTGCCAGCAGCTTAGGCAACAGCCGTAATGAAAAACTGTTTTTT
-	TRBJ1-1	TRBD1	TRBV6-5	CASSHTGTDTEAFF	TGTGCCAGCAGTCATACCGGGACAGACACTGAAGCTTTCTTT
few	TRBJ1-2	TRBD1	TRBV6-1	CASSDRGRVYGYTF	TGTGCCAGCAGTGACAGGGGGCGCGTCTATGGCTACACCTTC
-	TRBJ2-7	TRBD1	TRBV6-1	CASSEDRNEQYF	TGTGCCAGCAGTGAGGACAGGAACGAGCAGTACTTC
once	TRBJ2-3	TRBD2	TRBV6-2/TRBV6-3	CASSFPQAGGADTQYF	TGTGCCAGCAGTTTTCCCCAAGCGGGGGGTGCAGATACGCAGTATTTT
few	TRBJ2-5	TRBD2	TRBV2	CASKSGGEETQYF	TGTGCCAGCAAGTCGGGAGGTGAAGAGACCCAGTACTTC